These 23 T cell receptor beta chains share one sample of origin, sequenced in a study of T cell repertoires in cytomegalovirus infection. The antigens these receptors bind are not known. TCRdb analysed the reads with MiXCR anew, one entry per CDR3 protein. The profile covers approximately 1,000,000 distinct CDR3 sequences, with around a third appearing a single time and 11% to 15% taken by the ten largest. Here the sequenced sample was cultured CD8+ T cells from PBMCs, taken from culture after CMV antigen stimulation. These receptors came from a human donor in good health (CMV status not recorded). Some clones in this sample may be carry-over from other donors' samples.

For the CDR3, the DNA is TGTGCCAGTAGTATCAATAAGAGAACTCCTAACTATGGCTACACCTTC. It encodes CASSINKRTPNYGYTF. This chain links TRBV19 with TRBJ1-2; D is uncertain. This CDR3 is 16 amino acids long. Trimming shortened V by 3 bases and J by 0 bases, and 14 bases separated the two germline ends. Germline V gene data show CDR1 as LNHDA and CDR2 as SQIVND (reference sequence).

This clonotype turned up a few times. The V and J genes are TRBV4-1 and TRBJ2-1, with 8 bases matching TRBD1. Germline V gene sequence: CDR1 MGHRA, CDR2 YSYEKL. Unmatched junction bases numbered 12, after V lost 0 bases and J lost 8 bases. CDR3 size: 17 residues. CDR3 amino acids: CASSQDAGTGLNDEQFF. In DNA, the CDR3 is TGCGCCAGCAGCCAAGATGCCGGGACAGGACTCAATGATGAGCAGTTCTTC.

The chain combines TRBV4-1 with TRBJ2-1; the D is unclear. Germline V gene lookup returns CDR1 MGHRA and CDR2 YSYEKL. V lost 4 bases to trimming and J lost 0 bases, with 13 bases between them. The length of the CDR3 is 16 residues. In DNA, the CDR3 is TGCGCCAGCAGCCCCGAAGGAGTTGCCTCCTACAATGAGCAGTTCTTC. Amino acid sequence: CASSPEGVASYNEQFF.

This clonotype was observed a single time. This sequence joins TRBV2 and TRBJ2-5; a weak D match, TRBD1 (6 bases). From germline, CDR1 is SNHLY and CDR2 FYNNEI. V gave up 5 bases and J gave up 1 base, with 17 bases separating them. The CDR3 runs to 16 residues. CDR3 bases: TGTGCCAGCAGTTTCGGACAGTCGGTAGGCCAAGAGACCCAGTACTTC. It yields the protein CASSFGQSVGQETQYF. The variable domain in full, completed from reference TRBV2 and TRBJ2-5, reads EPEVTQTPSHQVTQMGQEVILRCVPISNHLYFYWYRQILGQKVEFLVSFYNNEISEKSEIFDDQFSVERPDGSNFTLKIRSTKLEDSAMYFCASSFGQSVGQETQYFGPGTRLLVL.

This clonotype was detected only a few times. The rearrangement uses TRBV14 and TRBJ2-1, with D perhaps matching TRBD2 (5 bases). The V end was cut by 3 bases, the J end by 5 bases, with 20 bases between. The CDR3 covers 17 residues. Germline V gene data show CDR1 as SGHDN and CDR2 as FVKESK. DNA for the CDR3: TGTGCCAGCAGCCATGGGATCCGGGCCCTAGCCAACAATGAGCAGTTCTTC. Its protein product is CASSHGIRALANNEQFF. The whole variable domain, filled in from reference TRBV14 and TRBJ2-1, reads EAGVTQFPSHSVIEKGQTVTLRCDPISGHDNLYWYRRVMGKEIKFLLHFVKESKQDESGMPNNRFLAERTGGTYSTLKVQPAELEDSGVYFCASSHGIRALANNEQFFGPGTRLTVL.

This chain joins TRBV19 and TRBJ1-4; D call uncertain. From germline, CDR1 is LNHDA and CDR2 SQIVND (reference sequence). The ends were cut back, 3 bases at V and 10 bases at J, with 18 bases in the middle. This CDR3 has 15 amino acids. In DNA form, the CDR3 reads TGTGCCAGTAGTATCGCCCCAACAAATATGGGAAAACTGTTTTTT. Protein product: CASSIAPTNMGKLFF.

The chain recombines TRBV10-3 with TRBJ1-2; D might be TRBD1 (6 bases). Trimming took off 2 bases at V and 3 bases at J, with 16 bases between the two ends. The CDR3 has 16 amino acids. Germline V gives CDR1 ENHRY, CDR2 SYGVKD. The chain's CDR3 is CAISEEGGSRDYGYTF. The CDR3 DNA reads as TGTGCCATCAGTGAGGAGGGGGGAAGTAGGGACTATGGCTACACCTTC.

This clonotype was seen a few times. This rearrangement joins TRBV4-1 to TRBJ1-1; a possible D gene is TRBD1 (5 bases). The length of the CDR3 is 15 residues. Trimming shortened V by 1 base and J by 4 bases, and 13 bases separated the two germline ends. The germline V gene encodes CDR1 MGHRA and CDR2 YSYEKL. The CDR3 spells CASSQGGGEVTEAFF. CDR3 nucleotides: TGCGCCAGCAGCCAAGGCGGAGGGGAAGTCACTGAAGCTTTCTTT.

The CDR3 DNA reads TGTGCCAGCAGTTCATTCCGGGACAGGGCTCCCCAGTACTTC. The encoded protein is CASSSFRDRAPQYF. J is TRBJ2-5 and V is TRBV28, with TRBD1 matching over 9 bases. The junction had 9 bases not matched to a gene; V was cut back by 4 bases and J by 9 bases. The CDR3 spans 14 residues. Germline CDR1 MDHEN, CDR2 SYDVKM.

V and J are TRBV19 and TRBJ2-1; tentatively, D is TRBD1 (6 bases). The CDR3 runs 16 residues. CDR1 is LNHDA, CDR2 SQIVND, per germline (reference sequence). Trimming removed 6 bases at V and 4 bases at J, with 19 bases between. In DNA form, the CDR3 reads TGTGCCAGTAGCCTCCCTTCACGCAGGGGTTACAATGAGCAGTTCTTC. Translation gives CASSLPSRRGYNEQFF. Full variable domain (missing parts from reference TRBV19 and TRBJ2-1): DGGITQSPKYLFRKEGQNVTLSCEQNLNHDAMYWYRQDPGQGLRLIYYSQIVNDFQKGDIAEGYSVSREKKESFPLTVTSAQKNPTAFYLCASSLPSRRGYNEQFFGPGTRLTVL.

This clonotype was picked up many times. The CDR3 bases are TGTGCCAGCAGTCCACACCTGGGACAGGGAAGCCGCTTTTATAATTCACCCCTCCACTTT. Translating it yields CASSPHLGQGSRFYNSPLHF. The rearrangement links TRBV27 to TRBJ1-6, with 9 bases aligning to TRBD1. The V gene end was trimmed by 5 bases and the J gene end by 4 bases; junction bases not matched to a gene: 18. CDR3 length equals 20 residues. Germline lookup yields CDR1 MNHEY and CDR2 SMNVEV (reference sequence).

The chain recombines TRBV6-6 with TRBJ1-3; D gene unclear. Germline V lookup: CDR1 MNHNY, CDR2 SVGAGI (reference sequence). Trimming took off 2 bases at V and 0 bases at J, with 11 bases between the two ends. The CDR3 has 16 residues. The CDR3 reads CASSYLDGISGNTIYF. The CDR3 DNA reads TGTGCCAGCAGTTACCTCGACGGGATCTCTGGAAACACCATATATTTT.

The chain recombines TRBV12-3 or TRBV12-4 with TRBJ2-2, with TRBD2 matching 8 bases. The CDR3 covers 14 residues. Losses at the gene ends were 8 bases for V and 3 bases for J; bases not matched to a gene: 5. The CDR3 loop reads CASLLAGHTGELFF. DNA for the CDR3: TGTGCCAGCCTATTAGCGGGGCACACCGGGGAGCTGTTTTTT.

This clonotype came up many times. This chain joins TRBV7-9 and TRBJ1-5; perhaps TRBD1 as D (6 bases). Per germline, CDR1 SEHNR and CDR2 FQNEAQ (reference sequence). Trimming left V 2 bases short and J 6 bases short, with 11 bases between. The CDR3 extends over 14 amino acids. CDR3 DNA sequence: TGTGCCAGCAGCTTATCGGGGGCGGGTCAGCCCCAGCATTTT. Protein product: CASSLSGAGQPQHF.

This clonotype was seen a handful of times. This chain uses TRBV6-6 with TRBJ1-4; 8 bases are a match to TRBD1. There are 16 residues in the CDR3. Trimming took 6 bases from V and 8 from J; bases not matched to a gene: 14. Germline values: CDR1 MNHNY, CDR2 SVGAGI (reference sequence). This CDR3 reads CASRTGGQAGGEKLFF. The CDR3 coding sequence is TGTGCCAGCAGAACCGGGGGACAGGCCGGTGGGGAAAAACTGTTTTTT.

The chain has TRBV7-9 and TRBJ1-1; 7 nucleotides line up with TRBD1. The ends lost 7 bases at V and 0 bases at J; junction bases unmatched: 5. CDR3 size: 14 residues. The V gene's germline CDR1 is SEHNR and CDR2 FQNEAQ (reference sequence). CDR3: CASIRGSMNTEAFF. CDR3 DNA: TGTGCCAGCATCAGGGGGTCTATGAACACTGAAGCTTTCTTT.

CDR3 coding DNA: TGCAGTGCTTGGGACAGCTTGAACACTGAAGCTTTCTTT. Translating it yields CSAWDSLNTEAFF. This chain uses TRBV20-1 with TRBJ1-1; 7 nucleotides match TRBD1. Trimming took 5 bases from V and 0 from J; bases not matched to a gene: 3. Germline V gene sequence: CDR1 DFQATT, CDR2 SNEGSKA (reference sequence). The CDR3 runs 13 residues.

CDR3 bases: TGTGCCAGCAGCCAAACCGGGACAGCCGCCTACGAGCAGTACTTC. Translated: CASSQTGTAAYEQYF. The V and J genes are TRBV6-1 and TRBJ2-7, with 7 nucleotides matching TRBD1. Trimming at V came to 6 bases and at J to 2 bases, leaving 10 bases not matched to a gene. The CDR3 totals 15 residues. The germline CDR1 and CDR2 sequences are MNHNS and SASEGT.

About this clonotype: A much larger clone differs from this one at a single base, so this may be a read error. The V gene is TRBV6-8, the J gene TRBJ2-1, with D possibly being TRBD2 (5 bases). The CDR3 contains 13 residues. CDR1 is MNHGY and CDR2 is SAAAGT in the germline V gene. Between the trimmed V and J ends, which lost 0 bases and 6 bases, there was a span of 6 bases. DNA of the CDR3: TGTGCCAGCAGTTACTCGAGGGCCAATGAGCAGTTCTTC. Residues: CASSYSRANEQFF.

This clonotype has a handful of counts. This sequence joins TRBV7-9 and TRBJ1-4, with 7 bases fitting TRBD1. The CDR3 consists of 16 residues. Germline V gene lookup returns CDR1 SEHNR and CDR2 FQNEAQ (reference sequence). The J segment lost 0 bases and the V segment lost 4 bases, leaving 5 bases of the junction unmatched. CDR3 residues: CASSWTGSTTNEKLFF. CDR3 bases: TGTGCCAGCAGCTGGACAGGATCCACAACTAATGAAAAACTGTTTTTT.

This clonotype was counted between two and nine times. CDR3 protein: CAHGASDTDTQYF. The CDR3 bases are TGTGCCCACGGCGCTAGCGACACAGATACGCAGTATTTT. The chain couples TRBV28 to TRBJ2-3, with D perhaps TRBD2 (6 bases). The CDR3 length is 13 residues. Per germline, CDR1 MDHEN and CDR2 SYDVKM. Deletions cut 11 bases from V and 2 bases from J, with 14 bases between.

The chain uses TRBV7-6 and TRBJ2-3; 8 nucleotides line up with TRBD2. After removal of 5 bases from V and 2 bases from J, the junction contained 18 bases not matched to a gene. The germline V gene encodes CDR1 SGHVS and CDR2 FNYEAQ. This CDR3 contains 19 residues. CDR3 sequence reads: CASSRPFNHSGEPTDTQYF. The DNA of the CDR3 is TGTGCCAGCAGCCGTCCCTTCAACCATAGCGGGGAGCCCACAGATACGCAGTATTTT.

This clonotype occurred many times. The rearrangement uses TRBV7-6 and TRBJ2-2, with D possibly TRBD2 on 5 matching bases. Germline CDR1 SGHVS, CDR2 FNYEAQ. The CDR3 consists of 15 residues. V lost 4 bases and J lost 5, with 14 bases in between. The CDR3 protein is CASSSTDGGTGELFF. The CDR3 DNA is TGTGCCAGCAGCTCGACCGACGGCGGGACCGGGGAGCTGTTTTTT.